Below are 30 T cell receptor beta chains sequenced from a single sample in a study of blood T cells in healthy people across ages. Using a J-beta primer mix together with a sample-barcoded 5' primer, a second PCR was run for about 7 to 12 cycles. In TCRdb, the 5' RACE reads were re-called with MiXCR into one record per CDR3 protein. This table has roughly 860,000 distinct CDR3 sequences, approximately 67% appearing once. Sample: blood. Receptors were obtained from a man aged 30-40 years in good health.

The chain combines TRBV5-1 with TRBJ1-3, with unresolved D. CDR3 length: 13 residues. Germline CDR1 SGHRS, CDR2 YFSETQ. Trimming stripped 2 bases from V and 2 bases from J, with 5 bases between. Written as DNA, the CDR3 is TGCGCCAGCAGCTTTGGAGCTGGAAACACCATATATTTT. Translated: CASSFGAGNTIYF. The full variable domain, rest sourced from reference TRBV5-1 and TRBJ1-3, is KAGVTQTPRYLIKTRGQQVTLSCSPISGHRSVSWYQQTPGQGLQFLFEYFSETQRNKGNFPGRFSGRQFSNSRSEMNVSTLELGDSALYLCASSFGAGNTIYFGEGSWLTVV.

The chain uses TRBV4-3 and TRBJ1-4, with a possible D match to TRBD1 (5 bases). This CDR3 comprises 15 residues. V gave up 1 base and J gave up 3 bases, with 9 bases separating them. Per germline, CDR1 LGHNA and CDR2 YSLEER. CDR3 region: CASSQGGEANEKLFF. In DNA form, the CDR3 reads TGCGCCAGCAGCCAAGGAGGGGAAGCTAATGAAAAACTGTTTTTT.

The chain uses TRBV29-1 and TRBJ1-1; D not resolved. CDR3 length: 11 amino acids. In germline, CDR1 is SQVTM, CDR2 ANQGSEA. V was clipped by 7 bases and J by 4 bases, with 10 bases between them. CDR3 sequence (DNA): TGCAGCGCCGGAACGGGCACTGAAGCTTTCTTT. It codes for CSAGTGTEAFF. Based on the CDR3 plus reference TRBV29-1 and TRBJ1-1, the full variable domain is SAVISQKPSRDICQRGTSLTIQCQVDSQVTMMFWYRQQPGQSLTLIATANQGSEATYESGFVIDKFPISRPNLTFSTLTVSNMSPEDSSIYLCSAGTGTEAFFGQGTRLTVV.

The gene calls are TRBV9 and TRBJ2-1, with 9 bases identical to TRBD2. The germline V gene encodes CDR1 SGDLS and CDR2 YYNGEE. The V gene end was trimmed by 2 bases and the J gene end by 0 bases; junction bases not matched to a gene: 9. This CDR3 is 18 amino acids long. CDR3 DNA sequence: TGTGCCAGCAGCGTCGGCGGGGGGGCCTTAAGCTCCTACAATGAGCAGTTCTTC. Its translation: CASSVGGGALSSYNEQFF. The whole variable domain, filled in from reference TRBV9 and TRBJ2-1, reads DSGVTQTPKHLITATGQRVTLRCSPRSGDLSVYWYQQSLDQGLQFLIQYYNGEERAKGNILERFSAQQFPDLHSELNLSSLELGDSALYFCASSVGGGALSSYNEQFFGPGTRLTVL.

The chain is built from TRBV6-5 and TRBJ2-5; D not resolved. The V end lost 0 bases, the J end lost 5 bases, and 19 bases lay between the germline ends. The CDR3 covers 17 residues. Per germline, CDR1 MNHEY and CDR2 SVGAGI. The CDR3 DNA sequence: TGTGCCAGCAGTTACTCCCAGCTCAGGCCGACCCGGGAGACCCAGTACTTC. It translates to CASSYSQLRPTRETQYF.

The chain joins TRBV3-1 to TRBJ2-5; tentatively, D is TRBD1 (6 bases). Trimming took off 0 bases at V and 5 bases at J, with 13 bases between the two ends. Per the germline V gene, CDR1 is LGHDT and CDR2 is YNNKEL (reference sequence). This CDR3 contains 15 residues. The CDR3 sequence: CASSQDRGSVETQYF. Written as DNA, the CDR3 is TGTGCCAGCAGCCAAGACAGGGGATCTGTGGAGACCCAGTACTTC.

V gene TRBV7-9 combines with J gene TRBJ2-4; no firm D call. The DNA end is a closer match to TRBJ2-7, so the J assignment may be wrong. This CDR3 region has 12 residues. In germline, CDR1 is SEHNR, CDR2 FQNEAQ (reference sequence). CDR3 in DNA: TGTGCCAGCAGCTTTTCTCCGGCCGAGCAGTACTTC. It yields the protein CASSFSPAEQYF.

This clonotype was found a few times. CDR3 sequence reads: CASSPEGVYNEQFF. The CDR3 DNA follows: TGTGCCAGCAGCCCGGAGGGGGTGTACAATGAGCAGTTCTTC. V is TRBV7-2 and J is TRBJ2-1; D possibly matches TRBD1 or TRBD2 (6 bases each). Between the trimmed V and J ends, which lost 5 bases and 4 bases, there was a span of 12 bases. Per the germline V gene, CDR1 is SGHTA and CDR2 is FQGNSA. The CDR3 is 14 residues long.

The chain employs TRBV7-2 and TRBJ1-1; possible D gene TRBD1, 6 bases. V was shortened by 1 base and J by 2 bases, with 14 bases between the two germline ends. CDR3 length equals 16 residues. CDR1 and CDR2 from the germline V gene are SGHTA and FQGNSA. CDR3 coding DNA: TGTGCCAGCAGCTTAGTTTCCGGACAGTTTAACACTGAAGCTTTCTTT. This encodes CASSLVSGQFNTEAFF.

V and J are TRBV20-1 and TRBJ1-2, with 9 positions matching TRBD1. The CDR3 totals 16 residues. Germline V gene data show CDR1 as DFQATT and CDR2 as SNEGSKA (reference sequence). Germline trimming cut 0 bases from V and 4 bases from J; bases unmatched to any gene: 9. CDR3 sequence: CSARDRRDREVYGYTF. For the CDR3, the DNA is TGCAGTGCTAGAGATAGGCGGGACAGGGAAGTCTATGGCTACACCTTC.

The DNA of the CDR3 is TGTGCCAGCAGCCCCGTATCACAGGGTGGAGAGCAGTACTTC. Amino acid sequence: CASSPVSQGGEQYF. The chain employs TRBV13 and TRBJ2-7, with D perhaps matching TRBD1 (6 bases). The germline gives CDR1 PRHDT, CDR2 FYEKMQ (reference sequence). This CDR3 region has 14 residues. Trimming cost V 5 bases and J 7 bases, with 18 bases left between them.

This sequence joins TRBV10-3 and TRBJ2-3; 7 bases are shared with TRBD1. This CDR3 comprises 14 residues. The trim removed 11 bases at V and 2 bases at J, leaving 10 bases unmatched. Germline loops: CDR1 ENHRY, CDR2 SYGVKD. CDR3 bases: TGTGCCGCGGGCTCAGGGGGAACCACAGATACGCAGTATTTT. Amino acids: CAAGSGGTTDTQYF.

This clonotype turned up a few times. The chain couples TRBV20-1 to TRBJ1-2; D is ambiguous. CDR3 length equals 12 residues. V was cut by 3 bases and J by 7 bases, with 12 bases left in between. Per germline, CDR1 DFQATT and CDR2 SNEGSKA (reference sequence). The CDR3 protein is CSARSSRGGYTF. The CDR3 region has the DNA TGCAGTGCTAGGAGTAGCCGAGGTGGCTACACCTTC.

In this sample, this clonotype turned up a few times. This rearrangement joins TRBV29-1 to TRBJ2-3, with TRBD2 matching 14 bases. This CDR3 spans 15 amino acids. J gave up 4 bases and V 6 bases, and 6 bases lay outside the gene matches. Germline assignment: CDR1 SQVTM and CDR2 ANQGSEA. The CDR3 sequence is CSVTSGGARADTQYF. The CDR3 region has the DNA TGCAGCGTGACTAGCGGGGGGGCGCGCGCAGATACGCAGTATTTT.

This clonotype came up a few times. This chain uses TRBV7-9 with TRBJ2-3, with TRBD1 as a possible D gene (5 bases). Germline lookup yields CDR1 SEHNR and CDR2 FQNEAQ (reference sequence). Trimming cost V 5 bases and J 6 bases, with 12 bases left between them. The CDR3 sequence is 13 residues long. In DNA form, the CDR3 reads TGTGCCAGCAGCCCTGGCAGGGTGGATACGCAGTATTTT. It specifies CASSPGRVDTQYF.

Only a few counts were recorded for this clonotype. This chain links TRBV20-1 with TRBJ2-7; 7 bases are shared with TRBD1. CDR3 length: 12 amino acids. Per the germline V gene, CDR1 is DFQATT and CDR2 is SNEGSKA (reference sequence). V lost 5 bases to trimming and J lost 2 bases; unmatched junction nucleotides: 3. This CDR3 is CSAWDRAYEQYF. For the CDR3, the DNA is TGCAGTGCTTGGGACAGAGCCTACGAGCAGTACTTC.

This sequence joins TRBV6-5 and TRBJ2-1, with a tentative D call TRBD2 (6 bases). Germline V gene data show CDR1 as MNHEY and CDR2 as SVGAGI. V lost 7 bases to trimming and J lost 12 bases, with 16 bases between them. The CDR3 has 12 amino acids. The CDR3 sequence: CASTTPMGGQFF. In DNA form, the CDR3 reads TGTGCCAGCACCACGCCAATGGGAGGGCAGTTCTTC.

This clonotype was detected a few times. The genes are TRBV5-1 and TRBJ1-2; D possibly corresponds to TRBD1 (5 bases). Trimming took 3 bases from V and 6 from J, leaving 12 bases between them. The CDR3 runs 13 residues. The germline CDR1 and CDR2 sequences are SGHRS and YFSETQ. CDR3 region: CASSWEDTDGYTF. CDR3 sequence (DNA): TGCGCCAGCAGCTGGGAGGACACGGATGGCTACACCTTC.

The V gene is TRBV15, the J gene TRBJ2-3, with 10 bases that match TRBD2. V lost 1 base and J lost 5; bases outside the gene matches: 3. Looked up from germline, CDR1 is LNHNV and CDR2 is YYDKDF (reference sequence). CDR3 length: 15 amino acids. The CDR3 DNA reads TGTGCCACCAGCAGAGCACTAGCGGGGCAAGATACGCAGTATTTT. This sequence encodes CATSRALAGQDTQYF.

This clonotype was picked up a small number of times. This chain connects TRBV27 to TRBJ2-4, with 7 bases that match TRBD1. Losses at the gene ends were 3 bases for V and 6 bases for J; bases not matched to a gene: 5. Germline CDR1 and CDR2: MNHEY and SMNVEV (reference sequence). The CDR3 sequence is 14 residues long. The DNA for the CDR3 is TGTGCCAGCAGTTTGGGCAGGGGGTTAAACATTCAGTACTTC. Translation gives CASSLGRGLNIQYF.

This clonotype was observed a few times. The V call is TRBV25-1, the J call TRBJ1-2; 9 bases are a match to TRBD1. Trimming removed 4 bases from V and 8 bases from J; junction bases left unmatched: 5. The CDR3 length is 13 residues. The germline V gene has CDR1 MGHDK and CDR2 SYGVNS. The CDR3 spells CASSAGTGSGYTF. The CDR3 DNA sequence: TGTGCCAGCAGTGCCGGGACAGGGTCCGGCTACACCTTC.

The CDR3 sequence: CASSPEGREKLFF. For the CDR3, the DNA is TGTGCCAGCAGCCCCGAGGGTCGCGAAAAACTGTTTTTT. The J gene is TRBJ1-4, the V gene TRBV12-3 or TRBV12-4; no reliable D call. The CDR3 contains 13 residues. V lost 6 bases and J 8 bases, leaving 13 bases between the germline ends.

The CDR3 protein is CAISESRQLNTEAFF. The DNA for the CDR3 is TGTGCCATCAGTGAGTCAAGACAGCTCAACACTGAAGCTTTCTTT. The rearrangement joins TRBV10-3 to TRBJ1-1, with D possibly being TRBD1 (5 bases). In germline, CDR1 is ENHRY, CDR2 SYGVKD. This CDR3 is built from 15 residues. V dropped 0 bases and J dropped 2 bases, with 10 bases sitting between them.

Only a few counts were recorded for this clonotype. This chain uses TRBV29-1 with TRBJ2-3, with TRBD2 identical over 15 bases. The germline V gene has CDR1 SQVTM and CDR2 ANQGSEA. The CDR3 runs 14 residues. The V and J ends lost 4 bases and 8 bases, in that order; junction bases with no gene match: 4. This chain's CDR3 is CSVGTSGGAFTQYF. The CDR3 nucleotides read TGCAGCGTTGGGACTAGCGGGGGGGCCTTTACGCAGTATTTT.

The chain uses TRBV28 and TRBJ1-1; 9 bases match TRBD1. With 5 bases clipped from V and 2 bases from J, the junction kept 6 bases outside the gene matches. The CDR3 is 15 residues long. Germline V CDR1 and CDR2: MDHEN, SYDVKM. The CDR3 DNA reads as TGTGCCAGCAGTGCTCCGGGACAGGGAAACACTGAAGCTTTCTTT. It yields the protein CASSAPGQGNTEAFF.

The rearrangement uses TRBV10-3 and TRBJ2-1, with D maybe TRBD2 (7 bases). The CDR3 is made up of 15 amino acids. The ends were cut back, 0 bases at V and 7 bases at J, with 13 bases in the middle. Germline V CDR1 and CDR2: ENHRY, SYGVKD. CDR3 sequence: CAISESRGGQNEQFF. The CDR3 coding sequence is TGTGCCATCAGTGAGTCGAGGGGGGGCCAAAATGAGCAGTTCTTC.

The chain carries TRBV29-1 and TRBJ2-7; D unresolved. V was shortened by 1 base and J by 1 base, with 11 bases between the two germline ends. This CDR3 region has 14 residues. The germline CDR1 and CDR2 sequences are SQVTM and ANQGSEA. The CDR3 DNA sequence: TGCAGCGTTGAAGTGACCCCTGGATCCTACGAGCAGTACTTC. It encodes CSVEVTPGSYEQYF.

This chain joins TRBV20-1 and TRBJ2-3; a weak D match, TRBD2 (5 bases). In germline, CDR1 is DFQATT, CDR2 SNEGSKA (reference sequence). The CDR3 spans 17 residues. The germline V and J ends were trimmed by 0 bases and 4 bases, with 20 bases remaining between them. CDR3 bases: TGCAGTGCTAGAGATCGGAGGAGCGGAGAAGTTTCAGATACGCAGTATTTT. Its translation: CSARDRRSGEVSDTQYF.

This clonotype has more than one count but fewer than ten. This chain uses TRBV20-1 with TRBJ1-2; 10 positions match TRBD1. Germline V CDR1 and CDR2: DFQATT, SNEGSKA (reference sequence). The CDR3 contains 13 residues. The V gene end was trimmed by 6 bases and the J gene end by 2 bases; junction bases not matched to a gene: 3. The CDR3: CSALDRGNYGYTF. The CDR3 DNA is TGCAGTGCCTTGGACAGGGGGAACTATGGCTACACCTTC.

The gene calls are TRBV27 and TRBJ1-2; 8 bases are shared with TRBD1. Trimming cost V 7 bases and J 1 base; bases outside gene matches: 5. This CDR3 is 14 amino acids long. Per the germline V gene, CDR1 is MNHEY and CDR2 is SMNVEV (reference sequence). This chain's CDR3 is CASTRTGGNYGYTF. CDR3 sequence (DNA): TGTGCCAGCACCCGCACAGGGGGTAACTATGGCTACACCTTC.